This passage covers 29 T cell receptor beta chains from one sample sequenced in a study of CD8 T cells in Susac syndrome. Random hexamers primed reverse transcription of 0.5 to 1 ug RNA. TCRdb reanalysed the immunoSEQ multiplex PCR reads using MiXCR and keeps one entry per CDR3 protein. Among some 400,000 distinct CDR3 sequences, more than 80% were seen once, and the ten largest hold 0.12%. Sequences were obtained from CD8+ T cells from PBMCs. The receptors come from a human donor with multiple sclerosis.

This chain uses TRBV30 with TRBJ2-7, with TRBD2 as a possible D gene (5 bases). Trimming removed 1 base from V and 7 bases from J, with 11 bases in between. This CDR3 has 12 residues. Germline V CDR1 and CDR2: GTSNPN, SVGIG (reference sequence). CDR3 nucleotide sequence: TGTGCCTGGAGTGGGGTTCGGAGGGAGCAGTACTTC. Protein product: CAWSGVRREQYF.

The genes are TRBV27 and TRBJ2-3, with D tentatively TRBD1 (5 bases). The ends were cut back, 5 bases at V and 6 bases at J, with 9 bases in the middle. CDR1 and CDR2 (germline): MNHEY, SMNVEV (reference sequence). There are 12 residues in the CDR3. CDR3 region: CASSPHRDTQYF. The CDR3 nucleotides read TGTGCCAGCAGTCCACACAGGGATACGCAGTATTTT.

In this sample, this clonotype turned up once. This chain uses TRBV14 with TRBJ2-1; unclear D gene. The V gene's germline CDR1 is SGHDN and CDR2 FVKESK. CDR3 length equals 14 residues. V gave up 4 bases and J gave up 8 bases, with 15 bases separating them. CDR3 loop: CASSLAGYADEQFF. CDR3 sequence (DNA): TGTGCCAGCAGCCTAGCCGGGTATGCTGATGAGCAGTTCTTC.

The chain has TRBV6-5 and TRBJ2-7, with a tentative D call TRBD2 (6 bases). This CDR3 has 14 amino acids. V was clipped by 6 bases and J by 1 base, with 13 bases between them. Germline CDR1 and CDR2: MNHEY and SVGAGI. In DNA, the CDR3 is TGTGCCAGCAGCCCCCAGGAGGGTTCCTACGAGCAGTACTTC. Translated: CASSPQEGSYEQYF.

The chain joins TRBV5-8 to TRBJ2-1; TRBD2 matches 16 bases. V dropped 2 bases and J dropped 4; count of bases not matched to a gene: 12. The length of the CDR3 is 20 residues. Looked up from germline, CDR1 is SGHTS and CDR2 is YDEGEE. The CDR3 loop reads CASSLPGHPGLAGGYNEQFF. The DNA for the CDR3 is TGTGCCAGCAGCTTACCGGGACACCCGGGACTAGCGGGAGGGTACAATGAGCAGTTCTTC. Drawing the rest from reference TRBV5-8 and TRBJ2-1, the complete variable domain is EAGVTQSPTHLIKTRGQQATLRCSPISGHTSVYWYQQALGLGLQFLLWYDEGEERNRGNFPPRFSGRQFPNYSSELNVNALELEDSALYLCASSLPGHPGLAGGYNEQFFGPGTRLTVL.

DNA of the CDR3: TGTGCCAGCACCCCTCCGGGGGGCTGGACCGGGGAGCTGTTTTTT. It translates to CASTPPGGWTGELFF. The chain employs TRBV11-2 and TRBJ2-2, with D perhaps TRBD2 (7 bases). CDR1 is SGHAT and CDR2 is FQNNGV in the germline V gene. Deletions cut 7 bases from V and 5 bases from J, with 17 bases between. The CDR3 spans 15 residues.

This clonotype came up once. The chain has TRBV9 and TRBJ1-1, with D uncertain. Germline V gene sequence: CDR1 SGDLS, CDR2 YYNGEE. V was pared by 0 bases and J by 0 bases, with 9 bases between. The CDR3 contains 15 residues. The CDR3 bases are TGTGCCAGCAGCGTAGCGCCCAGAATGAACACTGAAGCTTTCTTT. The encoded protein is CASSVAPRMNTEAFF. Based on the CDR3 plus reference TRBV9 and TRBJ1-1, the full variable domain is DSGVTQTPKHLITATGQRVTLRCSPRSGDLSVYWYQQSLDQGLQFLIQYYNGEERAKGNILERFSAQQFPDLHSELNLSSLELGDSALYFCASSVAPRMNTEAFFGQGTRLTVV.

V and J are TRBV30 and TRBJ1-2, with D unclear. Looked up from germline, CDR1 is GTSNPN and CDR2 is SVGIG (reference sequence). Trimming removed 4 bases from V and 4 bases from J, with 13 bases in between. This CDR3 has 13 residues. CDR3: CAWNSGQTYGYTF. The CDR3 nucleotides are TGTGCCTGGAATTCTGGGCAGACCTATGGCTACACCTTC.

The chain uses TRBV6-2 or TRBV6-3 and TRBJ1-1; the D is unclear. CDR1 MNHEY and CDR2 SVGEGT come from the germline V gene. The CDR3 totals 13 residues. The V end was cut by 5 bases, the J end by 2 bases, with 9 bases between. In DNA, the CDR3 is TGTGCCAGCAGTCAACAGATAAACACTGAAGCTTTCTTT. Translated, it gives CASSQQINTEAFF.

V and J are TRBV7-8 and TRBJ1-1, with 9 nucleotides matching TRBD1. This CDR3 is 14 amino acids long. After removal of 5 bases from V and 4 bases from J, the junction contained 5 bases not matched to a gene. Germline values: CDR1 SGHVS, CDR2 FQNEAQ. CDR3 bases: TGTGCCAGCAGCCTCGACAGGGGGACCACTGAAGCTTTCTTT. Translated: CASSLDRGTTEAFF. The full variable domain, its missing parts supplied by reference TRBV7-8 and TRBJ1-1, is GAGVSQSPRYKVAKRGQDVALRCDPISGHVSLFWYQQALGQGPEFLTYFQNEAQLDKSGLPSDRFFAERPEGSVSTLKIQRTQQEDSAVYLCASSLDRGTTEAFFGQGTRLTVV.

This clonotype was counted once. This chain connects TRBV11-2 to TRBJ1-4, with 8 bases fitting TRBD1. V lost 5 bases to trimming and J lost 11 bases; unmatched junction nucleotides: 13. Per germline, CDR1 SGHAT and CDR2 FQNNGV. The length of the CDR3 is 15 residues. CDR3 nucleotides: TGTGCCAGCAGCATAATGACAGGGGACGCCAAGAAACTGTTTTTT. It is translated as CASSIMTGDAKKLFF.

This clonotype was seen a handful of times. V is TRBV19 and J is TRBJ1-2; D gene uncertain. The CDR3 has 11 residues. The ends were cut back, 7 bases at V and 8 bases at J, with 11 bases in the middle. Germline V gene sequence: CDR1 LNHDA, CDR2 SQIVND (reference sequence). CDR3 region: CASTAGHGYTF. The DNA of the CDR3 is TGTGCCAGTACCGCCGGGCACGGCTACACCTTC.

This clonotype was observed once. The genes are TRBV29-1 and TRBJ1-2, with D tentatively TRBD1 (5 bases). The V end was cut by 8 bases, the J end by 4 bases, with 11 bases between. The CDR3 loop spans 11 amino acids. Germline V lookup: CDR1 SQVTM, CDR2 ANQGSEA. The CDR3 region has the DNA TGCAGCCTACGGGACTTCTATGGCTACACCTTC. This sequence encodes CSLRDFYGYTF.

The chain couples TRBV7-9 to TRBJ1-2; tentative D call: TRBD1 (6 bases). The germline CDR1 and CDR2 sequences are SEHNR and FQNEAQ (reference sequence). This CDR3 has 15 amino acids. Trimming removed 3 bases at V and 8 bases at J, with 19 bases between. The CDR3 region has the DNA TGTGCCAGCAGCTTTATCGGACAGAGGGCGTTCGGCTACACCTTC. Its protein is CASSFIGQRAFGYTF. Complete variable domain (other parts from reference TRBV7-9 and TRBJ1-2): DTGVSQNPRHKITKRGQNVTFRCDPISEHNRLYWYRQTLGQGPEFLTYFQNEAQLEKSRLLSDRFSAERPKGSFSTLEIQRTEQGDSAMYLCASSFIGQRAFGYTFGSGTRLTVV.

The chain couples TRBV7-9 to TRBJ2-1, with D unclear. CDR1 and CDR2 from the germline V gene are SEHNR and FQNEAQ (reference sequence). The CDR3 sequence is 17 residues long. The V end lost 5 bases, the J end lost 0 bases, and 17 bases lay between the germline ends. The CDR3 is CASSPHIRPSSYNEQFF. Here the CDR3 DNA reads TGTGCCAGCAGCCCCCACATCAGGCCAAGCTCCTACAATGAGCAGTTCTTC.

The rearrangement joins TRBV27 to TRBJ2-7, with 9 bases aligning to TRBD1. Germline CDR1 and CDR2: MNHEY and SMNVEV (reference sequence). The CDR3 is 15 amino acids. The V and J ends lost 3 bases and 6 bases, in that order; junction bases with no gene match: 9. The CDR3 here is CASSLSGTGFLEQYF. The CDR3 coding sequence is TGTGCCAGCAGTTTGTCCGGGACAGGGTTTCTCGAGCAGTACTTC.

The CDR3 is CASSYSTGRSPSYEQYF. The CDR3 DNA reads as TGTGCCAGCAGTTACTCGACGGGACGGAGCCCTTCCTACGAGCAGTACTTC. The rearrangement links TRBV6-5 to TRBJ2-7; D possibly matches TRBD1 or TRBD2 (5 bases each). V dropped 0 bases and J dropped 1 base, with 16 bases sitting between them. CDR3 size: 17 residues. Germline lookup yields CDR1 MNHEY and CDR2 SVGAGI.

V usage is TRBV5-1 and J usage is TRBJ2-7; D possibly uses TRBD1 or TRBD2 (6 bases each). Germline V gene sequence: CDR1 SGHRS, CDR2 YFSETQ. CDR3 length: 16 residues. V lost 2 bases to trimming and J lost 2 bases, with 17 bases between them. The CDR3: CASSFEGGEFPYEQYF. CDR3 coding DNA: TGCGCCAGCAGCTTTGAGGGGGGAGAGTTCCCCTACGAGCAGTACTTC.

The chain uses TRBV6-2 or TRBV6-3 and TRBJ1-5; D is unresolved. Germline V gene sequence: CDR1 MNHEY, CDR2 SVGEGT. CDR3 length equals 15 residues. Trimming cost V 5 bases and J 2 bases, with 13 bases left between them. CDR3 DNA: TGTGCCAGCAGTCTACCGTCGATTGGCAATCAGCCCCAGCATTTT. Protein product: CASSLPSIGNQPQHF.

This sequence joins TRBV19 and TRBJ2-1; D perhaps matches TRBD1 (6 bases). CDR1 is LNHDA, CDR2 SQIVND, per germline (reference sequence). The V end lost 4 bases, the J end lost 2 bases, and 9 bases lay between the germline ends. The CDR3 is 14 residues long. CDR3 DNA sequence: TGTGCCAGTAGTACCGGACAGACCTACAATGAGCAGTTCTTC. Translating gives CASSTGQTYNEQFF.

This rearrangement joins TRBV10-3 to TRBJ2-3; 9 positions match TRBD1. The CDR3 runs to 16 residues. With 7 bases clipped from V and 2 bases from J, the junction kept 10 bases outside the gene matches. Germline V lookup: CDR1 ENHRY, CDR2 SYGVKD. For the CDR3, the DNA is TGTGCCATCACCCCTGGACAGGGGACAACCACAGATACGCAGTATTTT. Translated, it gives CAITPGQGTTTDTQYF.

V and J are TRBV15 and TRBJ2-5; a weak D match, TRBD1 (5 bases). Per the germline V gene, CDR1 is LNHNV and CDR2 is YYDKDF (reference sequence). Trimming stripped 6 bases from V and 2 bases from J, with 10 bases between. The CDR3 is 13 amino acids. CDR3 loop: CATSLGHQETQYF. CDR3 nucleotide sequence: TGTGCCACCAGTCTAGGACATCAAGAGACCCAGTACTTC.

The rearrangement joins TRBV5-1 to TRBJ2-3; maybe TRBD1 (7 bases). Per germline, CDR1 SGHRS and CDR2 YFSETQ. V shed 6 bases and J shed 5 bases, with 16 bases lying between them. This CDR3 region has 14 residues. This CDR3 is CASNPGGGLDTQYF. The CDR3 DNA reads TGCGCCAGCAACCCAGGGGGAGGTTTAGATACGCAGTATTTT.

The rearrangement links TRBV5-4 to TRBJ2-7, with D perhaps TRBD2 (5 bases). CDR3 length: 13 residues. CDR1 is SGHNT and CDR2 is YYREEE in the germline V gene (reference sequence). V lost 0 bases and J lost 4, with 8 bases in between. The CDR3: CASSLEGVYEQYF. CDR3 nucleotides: TGTGCCAGCAGCTTGGAGGGAGTGTACGAGCAGTACTTC.

The chain links TRBV25-1 to TRBJ2-7, with D tentatively TRBD1 (6 bases). V lost 4 bases to trimming and J lost 2 bases, with 12 bases between them. The CDR3 sequence is 14 residues long. Looked up from germline, CDR1 is MGHDK and CDR2 is SYGVNS. CDR3 amino acids: CASSGAGDPYEQYF. The DNA of the CDR3 is TGTGCCAGCAGTGGGGCAGGGGATCCCTACGAGCAGTACTTC.

CDR3 in amino acids: CASSQENGHYGYTF. In nucleotides, the CDR3 is TGCGCCAGCAGCCAAGAAAACGGACACTATGGCTACACCTTC. V and J are TRBV4-1 and TRBJ1-2; no reliable D call. The germline V and J ends were trimmed by 0 bases and 3 bases, with 8 bases remaining between them. The CDR3 is made up of 14 amino acids. The germline CDR1 and CDR2 sequences are MGHRA and YSYEKL.

The CDR3 loop reads CAISSGLNSYEQYF. The CDR3 DNA reads as TGTGCCATCAGTTCGGGACTCAACTCCTACGAGCAGTACTTC. V usage is TRBV10-3 and J usage is TRBJ2-7; D might be TRBD2 (6 bases). CDR1 is ENHRY and CDR2 is SYGVKD in the germline V gene. The CDR3 is made up of 14 amino acids. The germline V and J ends were trimmed by 5 bases and 0 bases, with 11 bases remaining between them.

The V gene is TRBV24-1, the J gene TRBJ2-1; 8 nucleotides match TRBD2. V lost 3 bases to trimming and J lost 8 bases; unmatched junction nucleotides: 11. The germline V gene has CDR1 KGHDR and CDR2 SFDVKD. The CDR3 totals 16 residues. This CDR3 reads CATSDPGTSSIHEQFF. In DNA, the CDR3 is TGTGCCACCAGTGATCCCGGGACTAGTAGTATCCATGAGCAGTTCTTC.

This sequence joins TRBV5-4 and TRBJ2-4, with D maybe TRBD1 (7 bases). The germline V gene encodes CDR1 SGHNT and CDR2 YYREEE (reference sequence). V lost 5 bases, J lost 8 bases, and 14 bases lay in between. The CDR3 is made up of 13 amino acids. The CDR3 DNA sequence: TGTGCCAGCAGTTCTGACAGGGAGGACATTCAGTACTTC. Translated: CASSSDREDIQYF.